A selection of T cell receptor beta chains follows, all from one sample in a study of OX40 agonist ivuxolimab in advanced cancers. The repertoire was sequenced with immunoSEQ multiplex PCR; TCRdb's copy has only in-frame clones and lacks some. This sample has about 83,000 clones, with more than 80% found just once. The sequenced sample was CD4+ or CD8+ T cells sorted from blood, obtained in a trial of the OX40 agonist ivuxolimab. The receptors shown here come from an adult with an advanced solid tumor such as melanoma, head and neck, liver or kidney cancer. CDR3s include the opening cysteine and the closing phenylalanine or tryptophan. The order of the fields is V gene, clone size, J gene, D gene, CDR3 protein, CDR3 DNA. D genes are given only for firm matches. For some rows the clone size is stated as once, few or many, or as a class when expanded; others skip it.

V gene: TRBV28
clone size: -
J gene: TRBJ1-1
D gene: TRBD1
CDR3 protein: CASSPTGYPEAFF
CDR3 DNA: TGTGCCAGCAGTCCGACAGGGTACCCTGAAGCTTTCTTT

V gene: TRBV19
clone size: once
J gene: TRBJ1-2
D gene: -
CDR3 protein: CASTDLTDRRDGYTF
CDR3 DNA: TGTGCCAGTACCGATCTAACAGACAGGCGGGATGGCTACACCTTC

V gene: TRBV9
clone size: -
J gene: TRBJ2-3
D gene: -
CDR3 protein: CASSVAGTDTQYF
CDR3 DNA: TGTGCCAGCAGCGTAGCTGGAACAGATACGCAGTATTTT

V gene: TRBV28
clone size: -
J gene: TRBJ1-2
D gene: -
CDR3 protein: CASSSLQDYGYTF
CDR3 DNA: TGTGCCAGCAGTTCCCTCCAGGACTATGGCTACACCTTC

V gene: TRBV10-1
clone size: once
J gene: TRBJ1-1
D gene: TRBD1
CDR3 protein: CASRGLLGQVTEAFF
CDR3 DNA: TGCGCCAGCCGTGGATTACTTGGACAGGTCACTGAAGCTTTCTTT

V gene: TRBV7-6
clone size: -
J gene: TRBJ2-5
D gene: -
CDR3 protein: CASSLAGETQYF
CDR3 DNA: TGTGCCAGCAGCTTGGCGGGGGAGACCCAGTACTTC

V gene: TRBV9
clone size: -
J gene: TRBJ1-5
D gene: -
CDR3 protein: CASSGASNQPQHF
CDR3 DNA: TGTGCCAGCAGTGGAGCTAGCAATCAGCCCCAGCATTTT

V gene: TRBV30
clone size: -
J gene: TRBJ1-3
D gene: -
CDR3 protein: CAWRIGGWGNTIYF
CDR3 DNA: TGTGCCTGGAGGATCGGGGGCTGGGGAAACACCATATATTTT

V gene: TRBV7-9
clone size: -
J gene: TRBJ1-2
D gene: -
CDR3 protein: CASSPYGEVLGYTF
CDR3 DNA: TGTGCCAGCAGCCCCTATGGGGAGGTGTTGGGCTACACCTTC

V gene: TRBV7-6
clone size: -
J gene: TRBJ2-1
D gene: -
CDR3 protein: CASSLAPRYEQFF
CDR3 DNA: TGTGCCAGCAGCTTAGCACCTAGGTATGAGCAGTTCTTC

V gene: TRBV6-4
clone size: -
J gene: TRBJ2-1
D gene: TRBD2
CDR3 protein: CASTDLSEPSGRGVEFF
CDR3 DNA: TGTGCCAGCACTGATTTAAGTGAACCTAGCGGGAGAGGGGTCGAGTTCTTC

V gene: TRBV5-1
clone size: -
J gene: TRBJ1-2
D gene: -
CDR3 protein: CASSLGTGTPYYGYTF
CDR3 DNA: TGCGCCAGCAGCTTGGGCACCGGGACCCCTTACTATGGCTACACCTTC

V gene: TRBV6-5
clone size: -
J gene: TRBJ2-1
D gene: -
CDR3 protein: CASSYASLGGNEQFF
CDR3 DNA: TGTGCCAGCAGTTACGCTAGCCTTGGGGGCAATGAGCAGTTCTTC

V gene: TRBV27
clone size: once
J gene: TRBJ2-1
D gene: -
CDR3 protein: CASSNGASGRNEQFF
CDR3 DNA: TGTGCCAGCAGCAATGGGGCGAGCGGGCGCAATGAGCAGTTCTTC

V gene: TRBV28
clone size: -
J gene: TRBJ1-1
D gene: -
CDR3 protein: CASDDIFNTEAFF
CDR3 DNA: TGTGCCAGCGACGACATTTTTAACACTGAAGCTTTCTTT

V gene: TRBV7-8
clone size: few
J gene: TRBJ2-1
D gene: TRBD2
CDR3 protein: CASSLVAGVGYEQFF
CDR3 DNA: TGTGCCAGCAGCTTAGTAGCGGGAGTCGGGTATGAGCAGTTCTTC

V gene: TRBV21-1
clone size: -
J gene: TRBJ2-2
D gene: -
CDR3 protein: CASSKVYRRLAGVVRNTGELFF
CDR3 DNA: TGTGCCAGCAGCAAAGTTTACCGCCGACTAGCGGGAGTAGTCAGGAATACCGGGGAGCTGTTTTTT

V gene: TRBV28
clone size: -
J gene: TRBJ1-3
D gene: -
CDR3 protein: CASSLNVGNTIYF
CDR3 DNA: TGTGCCAGCAGTTTAAATGTTGGAAACACCATATATTTT

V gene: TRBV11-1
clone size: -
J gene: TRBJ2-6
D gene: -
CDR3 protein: CASSFTGANVLTF
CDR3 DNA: TGTGCCAGCAGCTTTACTGGGGCCAACGTCCTGACTTTC

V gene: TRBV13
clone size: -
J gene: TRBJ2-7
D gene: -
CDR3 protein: CASSLGGGYEQYF
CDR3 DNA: TGTGCCAGCAGCTTAGGGGGCGGCTACGAGCAGTACTTC

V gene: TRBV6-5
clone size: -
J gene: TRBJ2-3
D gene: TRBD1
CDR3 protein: CASRPRTGLDTQYF
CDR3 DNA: TGTGCCAGCAGACCCCGGACAGGGTTAGATACGCAGTATTTT

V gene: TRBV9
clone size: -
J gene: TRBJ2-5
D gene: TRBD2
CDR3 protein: CASSPGGGKETQYF
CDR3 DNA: TGTGCCAGCAGCCCGGGAGGGGGTAAAGAGACCCAGTACTTC

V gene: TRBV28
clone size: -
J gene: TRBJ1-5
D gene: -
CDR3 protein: CASSEVGGGNQPQHF
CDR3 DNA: TGTGCCAGCAGTGAGGTCGGCGGGGGCAATCAGCCCCAGCATTTT

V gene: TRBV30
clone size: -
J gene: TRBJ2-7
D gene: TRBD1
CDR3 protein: CAWSVTGISYEQYF
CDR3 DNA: TGTGCCTGGAGTGTGACAGGGATATCCTACGAGCAGTACTTC

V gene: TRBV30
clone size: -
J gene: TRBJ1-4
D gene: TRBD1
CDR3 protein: CAWTGQFSEKLFF
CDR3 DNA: TGTGCCTGGACGGGACAGTTTAGTGAAAAACTGTTTTTT

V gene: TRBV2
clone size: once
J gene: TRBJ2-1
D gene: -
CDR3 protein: CASGTQRKSYNEQFF
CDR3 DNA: TGTGCCAGCGGCACCCAGCGAAAGTCCTACAATGAGCAGTTCTTC

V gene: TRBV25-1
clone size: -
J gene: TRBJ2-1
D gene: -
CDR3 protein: CASSDHPGRSYNEQFF
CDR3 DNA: TGTGCCAGCAGTGACCACCCGGGGAGATCCTACAATGAGCAGTTCTTC

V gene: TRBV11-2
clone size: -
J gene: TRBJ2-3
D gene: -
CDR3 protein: CASSLASSTDTQYF
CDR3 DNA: TGTGCCAGCAGCTTAGCCTCTAGCACAGATACGCAGTATTTT

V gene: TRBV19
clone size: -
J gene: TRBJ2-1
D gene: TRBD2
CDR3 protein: CASRILAGGNNEQFF
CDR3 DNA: TGTGCCAGTAGAATACTAGCGGGGGGTAACAATGAGCAGTTCTTC

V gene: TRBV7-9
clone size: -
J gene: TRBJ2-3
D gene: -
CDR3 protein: CASSLALTDTQYF
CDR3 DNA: TGTGCCAGCAGCTTAGCTCTCACAGATACGCAGTATTTT

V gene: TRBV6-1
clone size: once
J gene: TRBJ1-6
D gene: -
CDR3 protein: CASSDPPGNSPLHF
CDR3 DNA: TGTGCCAGCAGTGATCCCCCCGGGAATTCACCCCTCCACTTT

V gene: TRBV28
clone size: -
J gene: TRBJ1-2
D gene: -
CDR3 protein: CASSFAGQGVYGYTF
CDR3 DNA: TGTGCCAGCAGTTTCGCAGGGCAGGGCGTCTATGGCTACACCTTC

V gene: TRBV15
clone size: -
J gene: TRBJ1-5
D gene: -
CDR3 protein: CATSLGGSNQPQHF
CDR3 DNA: TGTGCCACCAGCTTGGGGGGCAGCAATCAGCCCCAGCATTTT

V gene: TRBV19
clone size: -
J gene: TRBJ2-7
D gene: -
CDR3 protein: CASTQGFGTTTYEQYF
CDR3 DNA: TGTGCCAGTACCCAAGGGTTCGGGACAACGACCTACGAGCAGTACTTC

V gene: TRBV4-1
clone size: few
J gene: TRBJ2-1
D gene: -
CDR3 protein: CASSQVTGEGYNEQFF
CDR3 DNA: TGCGCCAGCAGCCAAGTCACAGGGGAGGGGTACAATGAGCAGTTCTTC

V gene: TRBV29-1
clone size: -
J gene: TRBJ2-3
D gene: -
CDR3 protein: CSVERLDSYTDTQYF
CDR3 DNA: TGCAGCGTTGAGAGACTAGATTCTTACACAGATACGCAGTATTTT

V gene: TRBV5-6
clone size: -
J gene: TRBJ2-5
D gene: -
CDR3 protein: CASSLVTRQETQYF
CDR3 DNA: TGTGCCAGCAGCTTGGTAACCAGACAAGAGACCCAGTACTTC

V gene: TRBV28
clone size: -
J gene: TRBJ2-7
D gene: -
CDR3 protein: CASSFGGGAGEQYF
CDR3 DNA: TGTGCCAGCAGTTTTGGCGGAGGGGCGGGGGAGCAGTACTTC

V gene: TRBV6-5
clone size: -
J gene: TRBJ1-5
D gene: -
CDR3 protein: CASSSTVGGSNQPQHF
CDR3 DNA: TGTGCCAGCAGTTCGACAGTGGGGGGGAGCAATCAGCCCCAGCATTTT

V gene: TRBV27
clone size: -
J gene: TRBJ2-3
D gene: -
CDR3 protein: CASSSPARADTQYF
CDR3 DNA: TGTGCCAGCAGCAGCCCTGCCAGGGCAGATACGCAGTATTTT

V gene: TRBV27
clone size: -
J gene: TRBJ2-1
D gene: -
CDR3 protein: CATHDDDYNEQFF
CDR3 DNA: TGTGCCACCCACGACGATGACTACAATGAGCAGTTCTTC

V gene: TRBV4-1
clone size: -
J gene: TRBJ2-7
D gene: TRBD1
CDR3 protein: CASSLRDRYYEQYF
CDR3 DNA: TGCGCCAGCAGCCTCCGGGACAGGTACTACGAGCAGTACTTC

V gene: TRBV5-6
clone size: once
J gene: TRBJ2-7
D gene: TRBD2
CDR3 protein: CASSLEILAGEQYF
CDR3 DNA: TGTGCCAGCAGCTTGGAGATCCTAGCGGGCGAGCAGTACTTC

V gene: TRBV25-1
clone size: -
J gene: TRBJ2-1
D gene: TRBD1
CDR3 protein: CASSWGQGVREQFF
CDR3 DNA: TGTGCCAGCTCCTGGGGACAGGGTGTCCGTGAGCAGTTCTTC

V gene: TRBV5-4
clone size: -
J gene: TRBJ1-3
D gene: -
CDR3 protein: CASSLLLAGTGNTIYF
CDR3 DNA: TGTGCCAGCAGCTTGTTGTTGGCAGGGACTGGAAACACCATATATTTT

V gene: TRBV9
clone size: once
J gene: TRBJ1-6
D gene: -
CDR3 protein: CASSTGLRNSPLHF
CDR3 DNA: TGTGCCAGCAGTACAGGTCTGAGGAATTCACCCCTCCACTTT

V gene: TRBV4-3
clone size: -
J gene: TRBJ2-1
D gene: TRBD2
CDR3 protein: CASSLSGGADEQFF
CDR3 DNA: TGCGCCAGCAGCCTTAGCGGGGGGGCCGATGAGCAGTTCTTC

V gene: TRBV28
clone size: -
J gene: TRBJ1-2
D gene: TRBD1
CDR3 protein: CASSLTGSYGYTF
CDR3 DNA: TGTGCCAGCAGTCTGACAGGGAGCTATGGCTACACCTTC

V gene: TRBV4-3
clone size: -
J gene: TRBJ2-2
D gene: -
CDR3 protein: CASSQGYLAGGELFF
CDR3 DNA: TGCGCCAGCAGCCAAGGTTACCTAGCCGGCGGGGAGCTGTTTTTT

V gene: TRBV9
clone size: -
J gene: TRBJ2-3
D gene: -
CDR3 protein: CASSVGGITDTQYF
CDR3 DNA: TGTGCCAGCAGCGTAGGAGGGATCACAGATACGCAGTATTTT